This T cell receptor beta chain stems from a study of T cells after yellow fever vaccination. V was shortened by 1 base and J by 0 bases, with 16 bases between the two germline ends. This CDR3 spans 17 amino acids. The germline gives CDR1 SEHNR, CDR2 FQNEAQ (reference sequence). TCRdb recomputed calls from the 5' RACE reads with MiXCR, one row per CDR3 protein. The table records some 600,000 distinct CDR3 sequences, about 12% of them present only once. This clonotype appeared a few times. The sample in question was PBMCs, obtained on the day of the yellow fever booster vaccination. The chain is built from TRBV7-9 and TRBJ2-7; D might be TRBD2 (7 bases). This clonotype was sampled from a young man who received the YFV17D yellow fever vaccine. CDR3: CASSLDAWEGVSYEQYF. DNA of the CDR3: TGTGCCAGCAGCTTAGACGCCTGGGAGGGGGTCTCCTACGAGCAGTACTTC.